This TCR beta chain was observed in a study of breast tumors, draining lymph nodes, adjacent tissues. On this clonotype: Its specificity is unknown.

TCRdb ran MiXCR on the multiplex PCR reads and lists one entry per CDR3 protein. Of 50,000 to 55,000 distinct CDR3 sequences detected, under 45% appear once; the ten largest clones hold about 10%. General study points: Compared with lymph nodes, tumors were less diverse; compared with nontumor tissue, more. Most tumor T cells seemingly derive from lymph node, then expand in tumor. That most tumor T cells come from lymph nodes remained unproven. Luminal-like breast cancer showed significantly greater tumor-nontumor repertoire similarity than basal-like breast cancer did.

Sample: breast tumor tissue. This TCR derives from a female donor with breast cancer. Some clones in this sample may be carry-over from other donors' samples.

The CDR3 sequence is CSAKGLAGAYEQYF. The CDR3 DNA reads TGCAGTGCTAAGGGACTAGCGGGTGCCTACGAGCAGTACTTC. The chain joins TRBV20-1 to TRBJ2-7; 12 bases are a match to TRBD2. CDR1 is DFQATT, CDR2 SNEGSKA, per germline (reference sequence). The trim removed 4 bases at V and 2 bases at J, leaving 3 bases unmatched. This CDR3 spans 14 amino acids.